A single sample is the source of the 19 T cell receptor beta chains below, sequenced in a study of T cell responses to AZD1222 COVID-19 vaccine. Clones were sequenced by immunoSEQ multiplex PCR, and TCRdb holds only the in-frame ones, with some missing. The sample lists about 140,000 clones, roughly 90% seen once, with about 3% in the top ten. The sequenced sample was peripheral blood, obtained on day 0 of AZD1222 vaccination. The receptors originated from an adult in good health.

The chain uses TRBV5-8 and TRBJ2-2; D is ambiguous. Trimming pared 2 bases from V and 2 bases from J, leaving 10 bases between. CDR1 SGHTS and CDR2 YDEGEE come from the germline V gene. The CDR3 has 15 amino acids. The chain's CDR3 is CASSFLKLNTGELFF. The CDR3 coding sequence is TGTGCCAGCAGCTTTTTAAAATTAAACACCGGGGAGCTGTTTTTT.

This clone is a singleton in its sample. The rearrangement uses TRBV5-1 and TRBJ2-3; D unclear. The CDR3 spans 13 residues. Deletions cut 4 bases from V and 8 bases from J, with 14 bases between. In germline, CDR1 is SGHRS, CDR2 YFSETQ. The CDR3 loop is CASSPSGPLTQYF. The CDR3 bases are TGCGCCAGCAGCCCCTCCGGGCCACTTACGCAGTATTTT. The entire variable domain, with the rest obtained from reference TRBV5-1 and TRBJ2-3, is as follows: KAGVTQTPRYLIKTRGQQVTLSCSPISGHRSVSWYQQTPGQGLQFLFEYFSETQRNKGNFPGRFSGRQFSNSRSEMNVSTLELGDSALYLCASSPSGPLTQYFGPGTRLTVL.

The chain joins TRBV28 to TRBJ2-2, with 8 bases matching TRBD1. In germline, CDR1 is MDHEN, CDR2 SYDVKM. V was pared by 7 bases and J by 1 base, with 11 bases of the junction left unmatched. This CDR3 spans 17 amino acids. This chain's CDR3 is CASNSLPGQVNTGELFF. DNA of the CDR3: TGTGCCAGCAATTCACTCCCGGGACAGGTGAACACCGGGGAGCTGTTTTTT.

As concerns this clone: The sample has other DNA sequences that encode this CDR3 too. The gene calls are TRBV6-5 and TRBJ1-1; no clear D. This CDR3 spans 14 amino acids. V dropped 4 bases and J dropped 1 base, with 10 bases sitting between them. In germline, CDR1 is MNHEY, CDR2 SVGAGI. This CDR3 is CASSSSGENTEAFF. The CDR3 DNA reads as TGTGCCAGCAGTTCCTCCGGAGAGAACACTGAAGCTTTCTTT.

The rearrangement joins TRBV29-1 to TRBJ1-2; D might be TRBD1 (5 bases). Trimming stripped 5 bases from V and 7 bases from J, with 14 bases between. In germline, CDR1 is SQVTM, CDR2 ANQGSEA. This CDR3 region has 12 residues. CDR3 nucleotides: TGCAGCGTTTATGACGGTGGGGGTGGCTACACCTTC. Translating gives CSVYDGGGGYTF.

This chain uses TRBV4-2 with TRBJ1-4, with D perhaps TRBD1 (5 bases). CDR3 length: 16 amino acids. V lost 1 base and J lost 3, with 12 bases in between. Germline CDR1 and CDR2: LGHNA and YNFKEQ. The CDR3 coding sequence is TGTGCCAGCAGCCAAGTTTACGGGGCGGCTAATGAAAAACTGTTTTTT. This translates into CASSQVYGAANEKLFF.

The chain joins TRBV7-2 to TRBJ2-3; TRBD2 agrees at 11 bases. The germline gives CDR1 SGHTA, CDR2 FQGNSA. The ends lost 5 bases at V and 3 bases at J; junction bases unmatched: 7. CDR3 length: 16 amino acids. As DNA, the CDR3 is TGTGCCAGCAGCACCGGGGTAGCGGGGGGGACAGATACGCAGTATTTT. Translated, it gives CASSTGVAGGTDTQYF. The entire variable domain, with the rest obtained from reference TRBV7-2 and TRBJ2-3, is as follows: GAGVSQSPSNKVTEKGKDVELRCDPISGHTALYWYRQSLGQGLEFLIYFQGNSAPDKSGLPSDRFSAERTGGSVSTLTIQRTQQEDSAVYLCASSTGVAGGTDTQYFGPGTRLTVL.

The J gene is TRBJ2-1, the V gene TRBV7-9, with TRBD2 matching over 7 bases. CDR3 length: 17 residues. V was clipped by 5 bases and J by 2 bases; unmatched bases: 12. The germline gives CDR1 SEHNR, CDR2 FQNEAQ (reference sequence). DNA for the CDR3: TGTGCCAGCAGCCTGGGTGGAACTAGCGCTGCCTACAATGAGCAGTTCTTC. Its protein product is CASSLGGTSAAYNEQFF.

This clone was counted only a few times. The chain combines TRBV10-3 with TRBJ2-3, with 10 bases lining up with TRBD2. V shed 3 bases and J 3 bases; nucleotides not matched to a gene: 3. The length of the CDR3 is 15 residues. Per the germline V gene, CDR1 is ENHRY and CDR2 is SYGVKD. CDR3 DNA sequence: TGTGCCATCAGTGAACCTAGCGGGGGAACAGATACGCAGTATTTT. This gives the protein CAISEPSGGTDTQYF.

The CDR3 protein is CASSSYREATLGNQPQHF. CDR3 sequence (DNA): TGTGCCAGCAGTTCTTACCGGGAAGCTACGTTGGGAAATCAGCCCCAGCATTTT. The chain uses TRBV28 and TRBJ1-5; D ambiguous. Germline lookup yields CDR1 MDHEN and CDR2 SYDVKM. The CDR3 consists of 18 residues. The V and J ends lost 4 bases and 4 bases respectively, with 23 bases between them.

The V call is TRBV3-1 (or the pseudogene TRBV3-2), the J call TRBJ1-5; D gene unclear. Germline V gene lookup returns CDR1 LGHDT and CDR2 YNNKEL (reference sequence). The CDR3 spans 16 residues. The V end was cut by 1 base, the J end by 0 bases, with 10 bases between. CDR3 in amino acids: CASSQGGSYSNQPQHF. The CDR3 bases are TGTGCCAGCAGCCAAGGGGGATCGTATAGCAATCAGCCCCAGCATTTT.

The chain links TRBV19 to TRBJ1-5, with D perhaps matching TRBD1 (5 bases). The CDR3 is 14 amino acids. V dropped 5 bases and J dropped 5 bases, with 13 bases sitting between them. Germline values: CDR1 LNHDA, CDR2 SQIVND (reference sequence). CDR3 nucleotide sequence: TGTGCCAGTAGTCTCAGGGATTACCATCAGCCCCAGCATTTT. It translates to CASSLRDYHQPQHF.

This chain joins TRBV7-8 and TRBJ2-7, with 8 bases matching TRBD1. Germline V gives CDR1 SGHVS, CDR2 FQNEAQ. This CDR3 comprises 15 residues. The junction had 3 bases not matched to a gene; V was cut back by 0 bases and J by 2 bases. This CDR3 reads CASSLARTGTYEQYF. The CDR3 nucleotides read TGTGCCAGCAGCTTAGCTCGGACAGGGACCTACGAGCAGTACTTC.

This clone was seen a single time. The chain combines TRBV7-3 with TRBJ2-5; 9 positions match TRBD2. This CDR3 region has 16 residues. Trimming cost V 0 bases and J 5 bases; bases outside gene matches: 7. CDR1 and CDR2 (germline): SGHTA, FQGTGA. In DNA, the CDR3 is TGTGCCAGCAGCTTAACTAGTCTAGCGGGGAGGGAGACCCAGTACTTC. Its translation is CASSLTSLAGRETQYF.

The rearrangement links TRBV3-1 (or the pseudogene TRBV3-2) to TRBJ2-2; D not certain. V was pared by 1 base and J by 6 bases, with 12 bases between. This CDR3 comprises 15 residues. Germline V gives CDR1 LGHDT, CDR2 YNNKEL (reference sequence). CDR3 nucleotides: TGTGCCAGCAGCCAAGGCTTGGAGAGACCCGGGGAGCTGTTTTTT. It yields the protein CASSQGLERPGELFF.

Note on this clone: Other DNA sequences of this sample code for an identical CDR3. This chain uses TRBV30 with TRBJ1-5; D is unresolved. V dropped 1 base and J dropped 4 bases, with 8 bases sitting between them. CDR3 size: 13 residues. Per germline, CDR1 GTSNPN and CDR2 SVGIG (reference sequence). The CDR3 bases are TGTGCCTGGAGTGCGGGGTCAAATCAGCCCCAGCATTTT. This translates into CAWSAGSNQPQHF.

The rearrangement uses TRBV3-1 (or the pseudogene TRBV3-2) and TRBJ2-2; D is perhaps TRBD2 (6 bases). Trimming left V 5 bases short and J 0 bases short, with 13 bases between. There are 16 residues in the CDR3. Germline-derived CDR1 and CDR2 are LGHDT and YNNKEL (reference sequence). CDR3 in amino acids: CASSFTGTPNTGELFF. The CDR3 coding sequence is TGTGCCAGCAGCTTCACCGGGACTCCGAACACCGGGGAGCTGTTTTTT.

The genes are TRBV11-3 and TRBJ2-1, with 15 bases identical to TRBD2. This CDR3 is built from 17 residues. The trim removed 4 bases at V and 4 bases at J, leaving 5 bases unmatched. Germline V lookup: CDR1 SGHNT, CDR2 YENEEA. DNA of the CDR3: TGTGCCAGCAGCTCCGGGACTAGCGGGGGGACTTACAATGAGCAGTTCTTC. As protein: CASSSGTSGGTYNEQFF.

CDR3 DNA sequence: TGTGCCAGCAGCTCACAAGGTGGGGCGGTCCCCTATGGCTACACCTTC. Protein sequence: CASSSQGGAVPYGYTF. The chain uses TRBV7-2 and TRBJ1-2, with D tentatively TRBD1 (5 bases). CDR1 is SGHTA and CDR2 is FQGNSA in the germline V gene. CDR3 length: 16 residues. Trimming left V 4 bases short and J 4 bases short, with 19 bases between.